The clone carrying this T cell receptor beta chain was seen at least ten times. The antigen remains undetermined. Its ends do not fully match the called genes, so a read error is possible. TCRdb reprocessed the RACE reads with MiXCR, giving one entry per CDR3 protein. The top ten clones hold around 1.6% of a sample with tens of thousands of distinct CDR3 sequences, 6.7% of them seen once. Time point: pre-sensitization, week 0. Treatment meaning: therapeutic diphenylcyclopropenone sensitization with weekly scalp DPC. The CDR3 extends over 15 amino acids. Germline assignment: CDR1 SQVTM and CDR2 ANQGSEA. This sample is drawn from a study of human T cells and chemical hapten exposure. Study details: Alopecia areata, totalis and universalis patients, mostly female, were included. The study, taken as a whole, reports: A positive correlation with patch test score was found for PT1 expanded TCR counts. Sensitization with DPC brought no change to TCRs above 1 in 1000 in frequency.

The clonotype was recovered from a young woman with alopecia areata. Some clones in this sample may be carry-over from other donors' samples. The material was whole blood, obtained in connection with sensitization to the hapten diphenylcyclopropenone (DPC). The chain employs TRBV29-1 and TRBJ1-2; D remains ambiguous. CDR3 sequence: CSVDSSATSNYGDTF. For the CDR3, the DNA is TGCAGCGTTGATAGTTCGGCCACGTCTAACTATGGCGACACCTTC.